This T cell receptor beta chain appears in the sequencing data of a study of CD8 T cells in ankylosing spondylitis. This clonotype was seen only a few times. No antigen is known for it. Germline-derived CDR1 and CDR2 are DFQATT and SNEGSKA (reference sequence). The V end was cut by 4 bases, the J end by 10 bases, with 14 bases between. The CDR3 is made up of 12 amino acids. Making the TCR beta libraries involved quantitative 5'-RACE with molecular barcodes. Via MiXCR, TCRdb re-called the 5' RACE reads, giving one row per CDR3 protein. The profile shows 200,000 to 300,000 distinct CDR3 sequences, about 24% of them singletons. General study points: It appeared that ankylosing spondylitis blood was characterized by a TCR beta motif of several highly homologous variants. Clones linked to disease, bearing a CD8+ phenotype, were relatively rare in peripheral blood.

The origin of this receptor is a male donor with ankylosing spondylitis or in good health (not recorded which). This chain links TRBV20-1 with TRBJ2-1; no clear D gene. Sequencing used blood, either unsorted or a sorted T cell fraction (not recorded which). This CDR3 is CSAKNGHIEQFF. In DNA form, the CDR3 reads TGCAGTGCTAAGAACGGGCACATAGAGCAGTTCTTC.